Shown below are 19 T cell receptor beta chains from a single sample sequenced in a study of blood T cells in healthy people across ages. A J-beta primer mix and a sample-barcoded 5' primer were used in a second PCR of about 6 to 12 cycles. MiXCR, applied by TCRdb to the 5' RACE reads, yields one record per CDR3 protein. This sample has 580,000 or so distinct CDR3 sequences, with under 55% found just once. What was sequenced was blood. All receptors derive from a man aged 80 or over in good health.

This chain connects TRBV20-1 to TRBJ2-7; 9 positions match TRBD1. V was clipped by 3 bases and J by 4 bases; unmatched bases: 7. Germline CDR1 and CDR2: DFQATT and SNEGSKA (reference sequence). The CDR3 consists of 14 residues. The CDR3 region has the DNA TGCAGTGCTAGGAGCGACAGGGGGGAATACGAGCAGTACTTC. As protein: CSARSDRGEYEQYF.

This clonotype was seen only once. This chain joins TRBV7-2 and TRBJ2-3, with D uncertain. Germline V gene data show CDR1 as SGHTA and CDR2 as FQGNSA. CDR3 length: 14 amino acids. V was pared by 5 bases and J by 2 bases, with 11 bases between. CDR3 protein: CASSIGQFTDTQYF. The CDR3 DNA is TGTGCCAGCAGCATAGGGCAGTTCACAGATACGCAGTATTTT.

This clonotype appeared once. CDR3 sequence reads: CASSLTDVLTNEQFF. In DNA form, the CDR3 reads TGTGCCAGCAGCCTGACGGATGTACTGACCAATGAGCAGTTCTTC. The chain has TRBV7-3 and TRBJ2-1, with unresolved D. From germline, CDR1 is SGHTA and CDR2 FQGTGA. Trimming left V 5 bases short and J 6 bases short, with 17 bases between. This CDR3 has 15 amino acids.

Many counts were recorded for this clonotype. This sequence joins TRBV6-6 and TRBJ2-7, with 10 bases identical to TRBD2. CDR3 length: 17 residues. Trimming at V came to 0 bases and at J to 3 bases, leaving 8 bases not matched to a gene. CDR1 is MNHNY and CDR2 is SVGAGI in the germline V gene (reference sequence). CDR3 protein: CASSYSPLAGDFYEQYF. In nucleotides, the CDR3 is TGTGCCAGCAGTTACTCGCCCCTAGCGGGAGACTTCTACGAGCAGTACTTC.

About this clonotype: Since a much larger clone is just one base distant, this may be a read error. The chain recombines TRBV6-6 with TRBJ2-7; D gene unclear. Germline CDR1 is MNHNY and CDR2 is SVGAGI (reference sequence). The V gene lost 11 bases and the J gene lost 2 bases, with 13 bases spanning the gap. This CDR3 region has 12 residues. The CDR3 loop is CAGRPPTYEQYF. CDR3 DNA sequence: TGTGCCGGACGACCCCCGACCTACGAGCAGTACTTC.

The chain carries TRBV19 and TRBJ2-5; 8 bases line up with TRBD1. Germline CDR1 LNHDA, CDR2 SQIVND (reference sequence). This CDR3 region has 14 residues. V lost 3 bases to trimming and J lost 5 bases; unmatched junction nucleotides: 5. The CDR3 sequence: CASSITGQVETQYF. The DNA of the CDR3 is TGTGCCAGTAGTATTACGGGACAGGTTGAGACCCAGTACTTC.

Ten or more counts support this clonotype. The V call is TRBV6-6, the J call TRBJ1-1; D may be TRBD1 (5 bases). V was shortened by 4 bases and J by 2 bases, with 11 bases between the two germline ends. Germline V CDR1 and CDR2: MNHNY, SVGAGI (reference sequence). This CDR3 has 14 residues. CDR3 DNA sequence: TGTGCCAGCAGTTCACGACAGTTTAACACTGAAGCTTTCTTT. It encodes CASSSRQFNTEAFF.

This clonotype was found a few times. The J gene is TRBJ2-7, the V gene TRBV6-4, with D hard to call. The CDR3 extends over 13 amino acids. Trimming shortened V by 2 bases and J by 3 bases, and 8 bases separated the two germline ends. CDR1 MRHNA and CDR2 SNTAGT come from the germline V gene. The CDR3 loop is CASSDMVCYEQYF. CDR3 DNA: TGTGCCAGCAGTGACATGGTTTGCTACGAGCAGTACTTC.

The chain combines TRBV20-1 with TRBJ2-1, with D unclear. CDR1 is DFQATT, CDR2 SNEGSKA, per germline (reference sequence). Trimming took off 1 base at V and 5 bases at J, with 18 bases between the two ends. The CDR3 is 16 amino acids. This chain's CDR3 is CSARVTVMDLNNEQFF. CDR3 in DNA: TGCAGTGCTAGAGTCACAGTTATGGACCTCAACAATGAGCAGTTCTTC.

This clonotype was found many times. CDR3 DNA sequence: TGTGCCAGCAGTTACCCCGACAGGGTCGATGAGCAGTTCTTC. Residues: CASSYPDRVDEQFF. The V call is TRBV6-6, the J call TRBJ2-1, with TRBD1 identical over 7 bases. The V segment lost 2 bases and the J segment 8 bases; nucleotides outside the gene matches: 6. The CDR3 is 14 residues long. Germline-derived CDR1 and CDR2 are MNHNY and SVGAGI (reference sequence).

V gene TRBV24-1 combines with J gene TRBJ1-6, with TRBD1 matching 7 bases. CDR3 length: 15 residues. Germline lookup yields CDR1 KGHDR and CDR2 SFDVKD. V was pared by 4 bases and J by 5 bases, with 4 bases of the junction left unmatched. The CDR3 DNA reads TGTGCCACCAGTGAGACGACAGGGAATAATTCACCCCTCCACTTT. It codes for CATSETTGNNSPLHF.

This rearrangement joins TRBV29-1 to TRBJ1-2, with TRBD1 matching 7 bases. Germline-derived CDR1 and CDR2 are SQVTM and ANQGSEA. The CDR3 sequence is 11 residues long. V lost 7 bases and J lost 6; bases outside the gene matches: 5. CDR3: CSARDRHGYTF. The CDR3 DNA reads as TGCAGCGCCAGGGACAGACATGGCTACACCTTC.

The chain couples TRBV13 to TRBJ2-5; a possible D gene is TRBD2 (6 bases). Trimming shortened V by 11 bases and J by 11 bases, and 24 bases separated the two germline ends. Germline V lookup: CDR1 PRHDT, CDR2 FYEKMQ (reference sequence). The length of the CDR3 is 13 residues. The CDR3 protein is CASTFLARGGQYF. The DNA of the CDR3 is TGTGCCTCCACATTTCTGGCCCGCGGAGGGCAGTACTTC.

V is TRBV12-3 or TRBV12-4 and J is TRBJ2-5; D possibly corresponds to TRBD2 (6 bases). V gave up 5 bases and J gave up 1 base, with 11 bases separating them. The CDR3 consists of 14 residues. Here the CDR3 DNA reads TGTGCCAGCAGTCGAAACGGGGGCCAAGAGACCCAGTACTTC. Translating it yields CASSRNGGQETQYF.

The rearrangement links TRBV7-2 to TRBJ2-3, with TRBD2 matching 8 bases. CDR1 is SGHTA and CDR2 is FQGNSA in the germline V gene. The ends lost 6 bases at V and 2 bases at J; junction bases unmatched: 1. CDR3 length: 13 amino acids. The CDR3 DNA follows: TGTGCCAGCAGACTAGCGGCCACAGATACGCAGTATTTT. Its protein product is CASRLAATDTQYF.

This clonotype was seen a few times. CDR3 DNA: TGCAGTGTTCCCCCACAGGGGAAACATGGCTACACCTTC. This codes for CSVPPQGKHGYTF. The genes are TRBV20-1 and TRBJ1-2; 7 bases are shared with TRBD1. V lost 7 bases to trimming and J lost 6 bases; unmatched junction nucleotides: 11. CDR1 and CDR2 from the germline V gene are DFQATT and SNEGSKA (reference sequence). This CDR3 is 13 amino acids long.

This clonotype has a handful of counts. This rearrangement joins TRBV11-3 to TRBJ2-1; a weak D match, TRBD2 (6 bases). Trimming cost V 1 base and J 8 bases, with 12 bases left between them. The CDR3 is 14 residues long. Per the germline V gene, CDR1 is SGHNT and CDR2 is YENEEA. The CDR3 sequence: CASSLGPSADEQFF. Here the CDR3 DNA reads TGTGCCAGCAGCTTAGGACCTAGCGCCGATGAGCAGTTCTTC.

This clonotype was observed once. The chain employs TRBV7-2 and TRBJ1-2; D is possibly TRBD1 (6 bases). Trimming shortened V by 6 bases and J by 3 bases, and 20 bases separated the two germline ends. This CDR3 region has 16 residues. Germline loops: CDR1 SGHTA, CDR2 FQGNSA. CDR3: CASRSRLAGADYGYTF. CDR3 bases: TGTGCCAGCAGATCTCGACTGGCAGGGGCCGACTATGGCTACACCTTC.

The chain links TRBV4-3 to TRBJ1-2, with a weak D call TRBD1 (5 bases). Germline-derived CDR1 and CDR2 are LGHNA and YSLEER. CDR3 length: 14 amino acids. V was trimmed by 0 bases and J by 13 bases, leaving 18 bases between them. The CDR3 DNA reads TGCGCCAGCAGCCAAGAATTAGGGAGGGGACTCTCCACCTTC. Its protein product is CASSQELGRGLSTF.